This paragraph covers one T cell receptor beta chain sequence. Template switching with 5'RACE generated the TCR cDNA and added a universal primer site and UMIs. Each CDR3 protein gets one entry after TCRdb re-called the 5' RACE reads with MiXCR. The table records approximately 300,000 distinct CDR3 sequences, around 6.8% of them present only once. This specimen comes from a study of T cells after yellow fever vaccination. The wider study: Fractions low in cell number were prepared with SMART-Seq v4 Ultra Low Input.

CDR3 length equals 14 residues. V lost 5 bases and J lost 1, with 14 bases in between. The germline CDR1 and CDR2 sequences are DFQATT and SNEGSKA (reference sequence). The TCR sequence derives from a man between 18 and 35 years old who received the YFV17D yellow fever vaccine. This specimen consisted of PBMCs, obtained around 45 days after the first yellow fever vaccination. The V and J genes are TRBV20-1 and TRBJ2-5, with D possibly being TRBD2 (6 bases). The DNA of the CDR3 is TGCAGTGCTCCTATAGCGGAGCCCCAAGAGACCCAGTACTTC. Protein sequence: CSAPIAEPQETQYF.